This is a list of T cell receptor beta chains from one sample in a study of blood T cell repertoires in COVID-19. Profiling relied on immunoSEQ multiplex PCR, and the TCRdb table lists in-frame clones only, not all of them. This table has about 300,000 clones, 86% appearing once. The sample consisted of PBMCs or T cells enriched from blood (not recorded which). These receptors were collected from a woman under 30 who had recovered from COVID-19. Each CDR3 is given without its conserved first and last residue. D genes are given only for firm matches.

CDR3aa: ASSLDFSGRSSYNEQF
j_gene: TRBJ2-1
v_gene: TRBV5-1
d_gene: TRBD2

CDR3aa: ASSQVIRGRTMNTEAF
j_gene: TRBJ1-1
v_gene: TRBV4-1
d_gene: TRBD1

CDR3aa: ATLLAGVNTQY
j_gene: TRBJ2-3
v_gene: TRBV6-5
d_gene: TRBD2

CDR3aa: ASSLEGTGELF
j_gene: TRBJ2-2
v_gene: TRBV5-4
d_gene: -

CDR3aa: ASSLTALTNYGYT
j_gene: TRBJ1-2
v_gene: TRBV7-6
d_gene: -

CDR3aa: ASSLGGDRDYGYT
j_gene: TRBJ1-2
v_gene: TRBV2
d_gene: -

CDR3aa: ASSFFRLAGGGPPEQY
j_gene: TRBJ2-7
v_gene: TRBV13
d_gene: TRBD2

CDR3aa: ASSPRTGWNEQY
j_gene: TRBJ2-7
v_gene: TRBV9
d_gene: TRBD1

CDR3aa: ASSIQGLDPFLSYGYT
j_gene: TRBJ1-2
v_gene: TRBV7-8
d_gene: -

CDR3aa: ASSPGTAMVDTQY
j_gene: TRBJ2-3
v_gene: TRBV5-8
d_gene: TRBD1

CDR3aa: ASSFDGWGLGNTGELF
j_gene: TRBJ2-2
v_gene: TRBV28
d_gene: TRBD2

CDR3aa: ASSLGQLAGGAYEQY
j_gene: TRBJ2-7
v_gene: TRBV5-4
d_gene: TRBD2

CDR3aa: ASSLVSGDTQY
j_gene: TRBJ2-3
v_gene: TRBV7-2
d_gene: -

CDR3aa: ASSPGQGGEDTQY
j_gene: TRBJ2-3
v_gene: TRBV7-9
d_gene: TRBD1

CDR3aa: ASSRRGGAKREQF
j_gene: TRBJ2-1
v_gene: TRBV3-1/TRBV3-2
d_gene: -

CDR3aa: ASSFLGMEGDGYT
j_gene: TRBJ1-2
v_gene: TRBV27
d_gene: -

CDR3aa: ASRHDSSYEQY
j_gene: TRBJ2-7
v_gene: TRBV6-5
d_gene: -

CDR3aa: ASSSISGTPKTQY
j_gene: TRBJ2-5
v_gene: TRBV11-2
d_gene: -

CDR3aa: ASSEALRGYGYT
j_gene: TRBJ1-2
v_gene: TRBV2
d_gene: -

CDR3aa: ASSGDRTSLRSSYEQY
j_gene: TRBJ2-7
v_gene: TRBV6-1
d_gene: -

CDR3aa: ASSSPNRKGNTIY
j_gene: TRBJ1-3
v_gene: TRBV28
d_gene: -

CDR3aa: ASSGTDELAKNIQY
j_gene: TRBJ2-4
v_gene: TRBV19
d_gene: TRBD1

CDR3aa: ASSVGQGSSPLH
j_gene: TRBJ1-6
v_gene: TRBV6-4
d_gene: -

CDR3aa: ASSSRQDSSGANVLT
j_gene: TRBJ2-6
v_gene: TRBV11-2
d_gene: -

CDR3aa: ASSEAGGPWNEQF
j_gene: TRBJ2-1
v_gene: TRBV9
d_gene: TRBD2

CDR3aa: ASSLIDRGYEQY
j_gene: TRBJ2-7
v_gene: TRBV11-2
d_gene: TRBD1

CDR3aa: ASSLRGQGAYTEAF
j_gene: TRBJ1-1
v_gene: TRBV27
d_gene: TRBD1

CDR3aa: ASSFEGAYEQY
j_gene: TRBJ2-7
v_gene: TRBV11-1
d_gene: -

CDR3aa: ASSGTGLAYGYT
j_gene: TRBJ1-2
v_gene: TRBV9
d_gene: TRBD1

CDR3aa: ASRVGQRAEKLF
j_gene: TRBJ1-4
v_gene: TRBV5-1
d_gene: -

CDR3aa: ASSALIAGSQETQY
j_gene: TRBJ2-5
v_gene: TRBV11-2
d_gene: -

CDR3aa: ASSPYSGSRGEQF
j_gene: TRBJ2-1
v_gene: TRBV9
d_gene: TRBD2

CDR3aa: ASSTGTGSLAGNTIY
j_gene: TRBJ1-3
v_gene: TRBV18
d_gene: TRBD1

CDR3aa: ASSRSGSQDNSPLH
j_gene: TRBJ1-6
v_gene: TRBV19
d_gene: -